This T cell receptor beta chain was sequenced in a study of shared clonotypes between healthy human individuals. This clone was counted a single time. What it binds is not known. The repertoire was sequenced with immunoSEQ multiplex PCR; TCRdb's copy has only in-frame clones and lacks some. The sample holds approximately 500,000 clones, about 96% seen once. General observations from the study: The study's rarefaction showed incomplete sorted-subset sequencing despite large depth. Among several donors, 4.5% to 5.5% of naive CD4 clonotypes were found in common.

The V and J ends lost 4 bases and 1 base, in that order; junction bases with no gene match: 7. CDR3 length equals 15 residues. In germline, CDR1 is SGHDT, CDR2 YYEEEE. The source is a woman aged 25 to 39 in good health. The V and J genes are TRBV5-6 and TRBJ1-1; 7 nucleotides line up with TRBD1. Sequencing used naive CD4+ T cells sorted from blood. Specified subset: CD45RA+ positively selected. For the CDR3, the DNA is TGTGCCAGCAGCCCTAGGGACAGCAAGAACACTGAAGCTTTCTTT. Residues: CASSPRDSKNTEAFF.